The 4 T cell receptor beta chains presented below share a single source sample, sequenced in a study of blood T cell repertoires in COVID-19 (dated by TCRdb to between 2020 and 2021). Libraries came from the immunoSEQ multiplex PCR assay. TCRdb stores this immuneACCESS table with in-frame sequences only. Part of the clones is absent; in the studies checked, under half of the shortfall reflects unresolved V genes, and no reason is known for the rest. In this sample the table shows around 270,000 clones, about 86% of which occur a single time. The ten biggest clones cover roughly 1.9% of the sample. Sequenced: peripheral blood. All receptors come from a man aged 30 to 45 with active or convalescent COVID-19.

The rearrangement joins TRBV4-1 to TRBJ2-1, with D uncertain. Trimming pared 4 bases from V and 7 bases from J, leaving 20 bases between. Germline V CDR1 and CDR2: MGHRA, YSYEKL. This CDR3 region has 16 residues. CDR3 DNA sequence: TGCGCCAGCAGCCGAGGATTGAGGCAATTTACAAATGAGCAGTTCTTC. Protein sequence: CASSRGLRQFTNEQFF.

The chain couples TRBV7-8 to TRBJ1-4; 9 positions agree with TRBD1. The junction had 10 bases not matched to a gene; V was cut back by 4 bases and J by 7 bases. The length of the CDR3 is 16 residues. CDR1 SGHVS and CDR2 FQNEAQ come from the germline V gene. Here the CDR3 DNA reads TGTGCCAGCAGCTCAGCCGTGGGGACAGGGATTGAAAAACTGTTTTTT. This codes for CASSSAVGTGIEKLFF.

A remark on this clone: A junction end diverges from the germline sequence, so it may reflect a read error. This rearrangement joins TRBV4-3 to TRBJ2-7, with a tentative D call TRBD1 (6 bases). The CDR3 spans 16 residues. Germline CDR1 and CDR2: LGHNA and YSLEER. CDR3 protein: CASSEDQGHMSYEQYF. Written as DNA, the CDR3 is TGCGCCAGCAGCGAAGACCAGGGACACATGTCCTACGAGCAGTACTTC.

CDR3 DNA sequence: TGTGCCAGCAGTGAAGTCGGGGCCTATAATTCACCCCTCCACTTT. Its translation is CASSEVGAYNSPLHF. The chain recombines TRBV6-1 with TRBJ1-6; no clear D gene. The V gene's germline CDR1 is MNHNS and CDR2 SASEGT. There are 15 residues in the CDR3. V shed 1 base and J shed 2 bases, with 6 bases lying between them.